This T cell receptor beta chain was captured in a study of vaccination and CD4 T cells after COVID-19. Losses at the gene ends were 6 bases for V and 4 bases for J; bases not matched to a gene: 4. Germline V CDR1 and CDR2: LNHDA, SQIVND (reference sequence). The CDR3 is 14 residues long. Specified treatment: approximately 11-day PBMC culture with coronavirus spike peptide pools or control peptides (ViraFEST assay). Each well held roughly 2 million PBMCs in IL-2 (about 9.3 IU/ml) medium with about 10 ug/ml peptide pools. Negative selection recovered the CD4+ T cells once they had spent more than eight days in culture. Sequencing of the DNA from cultured CD4+ T cells was carried out with the Oncomine TCR Beta short-read assay. In this case, cultured CD4+ T cells provided the extracted genomic DNA. In TCRdb, the PCR reads were re-called with MiXCR into one record per CDR3 protein. The profile shows around 13,000 distinct CDR3 sequences, around two fifths of them singletons.

As for this clonotype: Its target is unknown.

Overall study findings and caveats: Spike mono-reactivity was found in 304 of 307 vaccine-specific clones from convalescent patients.

The rearrangement links TRBV19 to TRBJ2-3; 10 nucleotides match TRBD2. This TCR derives from a human donor who had recovered from COVID-19. The sample was CD4+ T cells from blood, cultured in vitro. The CDR3 loop is CASRTSGVSDTQYF. The CDR3 DNA is TGTGCCAGTAGAACTAGCGGGGTTTCAGATACGCAGTATTTT.